The present TCR beta chain was sequenced within a study of beta chain features in type 1 diabetes. Study-wide points: The study found moderately but significantly shorter TCRB CDR3s in all four CD4+ subsets of Type 1 diabetes patients.

In the case of this clone: The antigen remains undetermined. Germline is not matched at one junction end, which may reflect a read error.

The CDR3 loop spans 13 amino acids. Germline V gene data show CDR1 as SEHNR and CDR2 as FQNEAQ (reference sequence). Expressed TCRB transcripts were sequenced, since all the RNA that had been isolated was reverse transcribed. There were 3 million to 4 million reads on average in the naive, central memory and regulatory T cell samples. Only in-frame clones appear in the TCRdb table, and some are missing; sequencing was by immunoSEQ multiplex PCR. The sample gives 200,000 to 250,000 clones, roughly 13% of which show up once; 0.015% to 0.02% is in the top ten. The V gene is TRBV7-9, the J gene TRBJ1-2; maybe TRBD1 (5 bases). Sequenced input: naive CD4+ T cells from blood. This sequence originates from a man in his thirties or forties with type 1 diabetes. This CDR3 reads CASSLAGGYGYTF. The CDR3 DNA is TGTGCCAGCAGCCTAGCGGGGGGCTATGGCTACACCTTC.